This T cell receptor (beta chain) is from a study of PD-L1 blockade in urothelial cancer. Study-wide background: After treatment start, blood was analyzed at 3 weeks (second dose) and at 6 weeks. Median T cell yield per blood sample was about 140,000 cells. Study-level points and caveats: By 3 weeks, tumor-associated blood clones had expanded more in durable-benefit patients.

Germline V gene lookup returns CDR1 MNHNS and CDR2 SASEGT. The CDR3 consists of 12 residues. V was clipped by 3 bases and J by 10 bases; unmatched bases: 3. As regards this clone: Antigen: not known.

The investigators introduced synthetic TCR analog templates into each PCR as spikes. Libraries were prepared by immunoSEQ multiplex PCR; TCRdb keeps only in-frame clonotypes and omits some of them. The table records 40,000 to 45,000 clones, more than 75% of them present only once. The source is an older woman with urothelial cancer. The sample consisted of PBMCs, taken around atezolizumab (anti-PD-L1) treatment. The V call is TRBV6-1, the J call TRBJ2-1; 7 positions match TRBD2. In DNA, the CDR3 is TGTGCCAGCAGTGATCCGGGACTAGAGCAGTTCTTC. It specifies CASSDPGLEQFF.